Below, one T cell receptor beta chain is given with its context. The antigen is undetermined. CDR1 and CDR2 from the germline V gene are SNHLY and FYNNEI. The CDR3 spans 12 residues. The V gene lost 5 bases and the J gene lost 7 bases, with 12 bases spanning the gap. TCRdb used MiXCR to reprocess the 5' RACE reads, holding one entry per CDR3 protein. This sample yields around 530,000 distinct CDR3 sequences, of which less than 25% are seen a single time; around 9.2% belongs to the top ten. This sample was taken from a study of T-cell memory formation after mild COVID-19. As for the study in general: Each donor largely had its own TCR clusters.

Study-wide findings and caveats: Pre-infection memory held some responding clones, suggesting pre-existing cross-reactive T cells responded.

The clonotype was recovered from an adult woman who had mild COVID-19 (a few samples of this study predate the infection). Cell type and time point are not known. This sequence joins TRBV2 and TRBJ2-7; the D gene is possibly TRBD1 (6 bases). Sequencing used PBMCs or a T cell subset sorted from them (not recorded which). The CDR3 DNA reads as TGTGCCAGCAGTCCGGACAGCCTGGAGCAGTACTTC. Protein: CASSPDSLEQYF.